The text below deals with one TCR beta chain. The repertoire was sequenced with immunoSEQ multiplex PCR; TCRdb's copy has only in-frame clones and lacks some. This sample has fewer than 300,000 clones, with around 83% found just once. Germline-derived CDR1 and CDR2 are GTSNPN and SVGIG (reference sequence). CDR3 length: 13 amino acids. The germline V and J ends were trimmed by 4 bases and 8 bases, with 14 bases remaining between them. The sample belongs to a study of blood T cell repertoires in COVID-19. Study information: Samples came from the United States, Italy and Spain, spanning acute and convalescent COVID-19.

The sequence derives from a middle-aged man who had been exposed to COVID-19. The chain couples TRBV30 to TRBJ1-4; D not certain. Sequenced: PBMCs or T cells enriched from blood (not recorded which). CDR3 nucleotides: TGTGCCTGGAATCCCGGGGTTCGCGAAAAACTGTTTTTT. It specifies CAWNPGVREKLFF.